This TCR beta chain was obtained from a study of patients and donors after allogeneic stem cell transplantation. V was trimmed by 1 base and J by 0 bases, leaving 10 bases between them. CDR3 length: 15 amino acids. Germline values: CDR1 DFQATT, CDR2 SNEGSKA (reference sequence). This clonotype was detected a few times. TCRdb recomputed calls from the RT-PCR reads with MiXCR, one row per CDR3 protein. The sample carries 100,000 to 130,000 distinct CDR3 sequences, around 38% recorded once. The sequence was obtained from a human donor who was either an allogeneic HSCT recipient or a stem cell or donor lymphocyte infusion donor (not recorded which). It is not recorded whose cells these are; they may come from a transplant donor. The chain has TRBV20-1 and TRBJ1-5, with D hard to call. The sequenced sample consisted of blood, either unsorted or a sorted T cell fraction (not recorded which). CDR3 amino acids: CSARVGVYSNQPQHF. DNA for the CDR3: TGCAGTGCTAGAGTAGGCGTTTATAGCAATCAGCCCCAGCATTTT.